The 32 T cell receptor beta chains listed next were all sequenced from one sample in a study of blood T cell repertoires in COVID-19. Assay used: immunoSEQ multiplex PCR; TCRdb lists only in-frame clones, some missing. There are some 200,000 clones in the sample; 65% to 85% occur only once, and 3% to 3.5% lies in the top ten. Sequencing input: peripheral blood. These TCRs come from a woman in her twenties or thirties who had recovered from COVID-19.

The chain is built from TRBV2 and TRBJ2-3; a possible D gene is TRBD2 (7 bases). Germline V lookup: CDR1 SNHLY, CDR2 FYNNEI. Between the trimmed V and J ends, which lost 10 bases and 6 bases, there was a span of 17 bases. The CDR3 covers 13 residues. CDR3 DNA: TGTGCCATTCGGAGGGGGGGCCACGATACGCAGTATTTT. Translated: CAIRRGGHDTQYF.

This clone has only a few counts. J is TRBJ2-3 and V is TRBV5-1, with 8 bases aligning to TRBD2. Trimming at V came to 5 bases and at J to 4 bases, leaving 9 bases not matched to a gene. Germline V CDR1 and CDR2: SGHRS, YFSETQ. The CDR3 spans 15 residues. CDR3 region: CASRGPGTRADTQYF. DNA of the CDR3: TGCGCCAGCAGAGGACCCGGGACTAGGGCAGATACGCAGTATTTT.

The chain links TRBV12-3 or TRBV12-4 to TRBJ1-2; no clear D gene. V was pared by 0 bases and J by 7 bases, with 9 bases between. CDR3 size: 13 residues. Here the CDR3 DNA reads TGTGCCAGCAGTTTAGCGCGAGGATTTGGCTACACCTTC. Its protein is CASSLARGFGYTF.

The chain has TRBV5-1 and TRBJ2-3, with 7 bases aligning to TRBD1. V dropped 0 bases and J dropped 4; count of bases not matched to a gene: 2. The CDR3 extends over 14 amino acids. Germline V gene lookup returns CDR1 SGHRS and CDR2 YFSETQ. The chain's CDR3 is CASSLGDSADTQYF. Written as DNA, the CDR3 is TGCGCCAGCAGCTTGGGGGACAGCGCAGATACGCAGTATTTT.

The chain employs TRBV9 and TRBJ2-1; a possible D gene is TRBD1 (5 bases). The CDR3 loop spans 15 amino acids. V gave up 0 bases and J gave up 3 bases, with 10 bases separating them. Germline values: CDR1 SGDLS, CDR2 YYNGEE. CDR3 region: CASSVEPRVYNEQFF. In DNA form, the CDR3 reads TGTGCCAGCAGCGTAGAACCCAGGGTCTACAATGAGCAGTTCTTC.

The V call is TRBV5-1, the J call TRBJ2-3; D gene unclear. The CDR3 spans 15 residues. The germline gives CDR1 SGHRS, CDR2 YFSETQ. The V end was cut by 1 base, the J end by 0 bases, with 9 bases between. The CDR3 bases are TGCGCCAGCAGCTTGACTACTCGTAGCACAGATACGCAGTATTTT. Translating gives CASSLTTRSTDTQYF.

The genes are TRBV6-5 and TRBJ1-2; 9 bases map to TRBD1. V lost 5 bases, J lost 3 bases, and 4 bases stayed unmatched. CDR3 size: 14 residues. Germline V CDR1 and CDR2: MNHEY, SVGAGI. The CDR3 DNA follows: TGTGCCAGCAGTCTGGACAGGGGTTACTATGGCTACACCTTC. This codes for CASSLDRGYYGYTF.

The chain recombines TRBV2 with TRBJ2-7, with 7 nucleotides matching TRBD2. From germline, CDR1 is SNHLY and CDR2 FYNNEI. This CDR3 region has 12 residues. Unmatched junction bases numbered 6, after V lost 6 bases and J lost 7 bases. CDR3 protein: CASRPPGLEQYF. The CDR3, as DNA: TGTGCCAGCAGGCCTCCGGGACTAGAGCAGTACTTC.

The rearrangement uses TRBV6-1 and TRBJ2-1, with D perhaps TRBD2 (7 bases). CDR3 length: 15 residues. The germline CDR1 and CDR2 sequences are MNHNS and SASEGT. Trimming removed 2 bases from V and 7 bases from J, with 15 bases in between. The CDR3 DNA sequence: TGTGCCAGCAGTGAACTGGGGGGGGCTGAGAATGAGCAGTTCTTC. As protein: CASSELGGAENEQFF.

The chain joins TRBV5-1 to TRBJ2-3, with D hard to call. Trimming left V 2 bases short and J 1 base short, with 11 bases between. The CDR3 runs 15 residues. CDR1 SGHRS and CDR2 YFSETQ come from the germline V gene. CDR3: CASSFSGAGTDTQYF. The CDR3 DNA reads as TGCGCCAGCAGCTTTAGTGGCGCGGGCACAGATACGCAGTATTTT.

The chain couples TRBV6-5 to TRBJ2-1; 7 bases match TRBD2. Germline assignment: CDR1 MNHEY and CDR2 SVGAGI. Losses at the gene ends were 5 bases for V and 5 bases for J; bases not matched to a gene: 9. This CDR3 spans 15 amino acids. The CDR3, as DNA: TGTGCCAGCAGTAAGAGCGGGATAGGGAACAATGAGCAGTTCTTC. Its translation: CASSKSGIGNNEQFF.

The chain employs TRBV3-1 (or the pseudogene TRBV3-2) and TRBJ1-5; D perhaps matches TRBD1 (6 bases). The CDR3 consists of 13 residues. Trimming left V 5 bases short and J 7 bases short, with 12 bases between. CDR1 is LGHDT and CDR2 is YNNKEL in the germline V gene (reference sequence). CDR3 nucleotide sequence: TGTGCCAGCAGCTCCACAGGGAACCAGCCCCAGCATTTT. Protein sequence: CASSSTGNQPQHF.

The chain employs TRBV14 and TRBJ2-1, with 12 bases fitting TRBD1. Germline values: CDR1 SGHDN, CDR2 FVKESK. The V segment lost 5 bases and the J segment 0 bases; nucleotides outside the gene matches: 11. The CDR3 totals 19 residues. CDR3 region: CASSKRGQGATLSYNEQFF. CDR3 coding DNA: TGTGCCAGCAGCAAAAGGGGACAGGGGGCGACCCTCTCCTACAATGAGCAGTTCTTC.

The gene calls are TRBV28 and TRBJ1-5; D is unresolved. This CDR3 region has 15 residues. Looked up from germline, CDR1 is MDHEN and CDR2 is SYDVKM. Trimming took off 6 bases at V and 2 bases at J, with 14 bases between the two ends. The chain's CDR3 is CASSARGLGNQPQHF. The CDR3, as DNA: TGTGCCAGCAGCGCGCGGGGATTAGGCAATCAGCCCCAGCATTTT.

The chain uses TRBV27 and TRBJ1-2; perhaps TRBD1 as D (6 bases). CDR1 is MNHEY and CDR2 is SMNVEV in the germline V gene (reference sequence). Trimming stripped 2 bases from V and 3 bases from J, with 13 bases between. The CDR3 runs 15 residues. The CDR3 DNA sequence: TGTGCCAGCAGTTTAGTTGCAGGGGCCGACTATGGCTACACCTTC. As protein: CASSLVAGADYGYTF.

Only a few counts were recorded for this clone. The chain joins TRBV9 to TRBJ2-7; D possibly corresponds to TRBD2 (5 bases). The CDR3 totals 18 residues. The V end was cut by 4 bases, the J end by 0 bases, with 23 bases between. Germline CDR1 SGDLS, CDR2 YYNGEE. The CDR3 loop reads CASSPRLSGGLSSYEQYF. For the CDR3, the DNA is TGTGCCAGCAGCCCGCGGCTTTCGGGCGGGCTAAGCTCCTACGAGCAGTACTTC. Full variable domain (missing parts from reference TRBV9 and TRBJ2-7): DSGVTQTPKHLITATGQRVTLRCSPRSGDLSVYWYQQSLDQGLQFLIQYYNGEERAKGNILERFSAQQFPDLHSELNLSSLELGDSALYFCASSPRLSGGLSSYEQYFGPGTRLTVT.

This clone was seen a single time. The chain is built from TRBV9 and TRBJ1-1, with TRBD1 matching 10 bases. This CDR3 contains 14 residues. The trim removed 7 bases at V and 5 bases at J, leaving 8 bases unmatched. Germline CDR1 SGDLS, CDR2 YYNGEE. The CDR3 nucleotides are TGTGCCAGCGGCCGATCGGACAGGGGGACTGAAGCTTTCTTT. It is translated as CASGRSDRGTEAFF. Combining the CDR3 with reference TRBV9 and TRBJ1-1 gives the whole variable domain DSGVTQTPKHLITATGQRVTLRCSPRSGDLSVYWYQQSLDQGLQFLIQYYNGEERAKGNILERFSAQQFPDLHSELNLSSLELGDSALYFCASGRSDRGTEAFFGQGTRLTVV.

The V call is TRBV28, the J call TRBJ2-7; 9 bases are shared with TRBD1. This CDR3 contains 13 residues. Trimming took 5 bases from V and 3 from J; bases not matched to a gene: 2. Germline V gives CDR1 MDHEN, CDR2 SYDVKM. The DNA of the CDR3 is TGTGCCAGCAGTCCGGGACAGGGCTACGAGCAGTACTTC. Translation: CASSPGQGYEQYF. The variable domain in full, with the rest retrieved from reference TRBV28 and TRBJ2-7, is DVKVTQSSRYLVKRTGEKVFLECVQDMDHENMFWYRQDPGLGLRLIYFSYDVKMKEKGDIPEGYSVSREKKERFSLILESASTNQTSMYLCASSPGQGYEQYFGPGTRLTVT.

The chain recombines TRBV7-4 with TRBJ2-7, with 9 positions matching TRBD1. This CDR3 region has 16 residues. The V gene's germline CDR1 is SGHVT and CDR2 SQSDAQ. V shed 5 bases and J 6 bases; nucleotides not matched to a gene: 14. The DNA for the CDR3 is TGTGCCAGCAGCCAATTCGGGACAGGGCTTAAAGGCGAGCAGTACTTC. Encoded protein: CASSQFGTGLKGEQYF.

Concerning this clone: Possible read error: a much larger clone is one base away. The CDR3 nucleotides are TGTGCCAGCAGCTTAGCGGGACAGGTCTACGAGCAGTACTTC. It encodes CASSLAGQVYEQYF. The gene calls are TRBV7-9 and TRBJ2-7; 8 bases match TRBD1. V was pared by 0 bases and J by 3 bases, with 1 base of the junction left unmatched. Germline-derived CDR1 and CDR2 are SEHNR and FQNEAQ (reference sequence). The CDR3 contains 14 residues.

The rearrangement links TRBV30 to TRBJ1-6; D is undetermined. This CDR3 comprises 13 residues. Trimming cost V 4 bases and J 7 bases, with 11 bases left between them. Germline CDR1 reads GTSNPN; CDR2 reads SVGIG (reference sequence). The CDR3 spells CAWTLDINSPLHF. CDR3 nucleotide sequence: TGTGCCTGGACGTTAGACATCAATTCACCCCTCCACTTT.

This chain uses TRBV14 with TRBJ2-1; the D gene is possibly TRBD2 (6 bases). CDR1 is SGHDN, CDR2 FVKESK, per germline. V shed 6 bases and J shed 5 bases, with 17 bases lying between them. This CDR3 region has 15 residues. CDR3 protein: CASRATGLPNNEQFF. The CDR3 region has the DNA TGTGCCAGCAGGGCTACGGGACTCCCAAACAATGAGCAGTTCTTC.

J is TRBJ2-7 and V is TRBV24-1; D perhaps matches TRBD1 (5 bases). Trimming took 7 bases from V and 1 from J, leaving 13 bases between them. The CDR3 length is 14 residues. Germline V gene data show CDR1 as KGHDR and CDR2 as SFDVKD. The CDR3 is CATSSSDTSYEQYF. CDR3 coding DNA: TGTGCCACCAGCTCCTCGGACACATCCTACGAGCAGTACTTC.

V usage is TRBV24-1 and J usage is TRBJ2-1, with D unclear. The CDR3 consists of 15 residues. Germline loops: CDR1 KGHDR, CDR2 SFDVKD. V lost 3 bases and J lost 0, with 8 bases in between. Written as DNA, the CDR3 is TGTGCCACCAGTGATCCAGCGAACTCCTACAATGAGCAGTTCTTC. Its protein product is CATSDPANSYNEQFF.

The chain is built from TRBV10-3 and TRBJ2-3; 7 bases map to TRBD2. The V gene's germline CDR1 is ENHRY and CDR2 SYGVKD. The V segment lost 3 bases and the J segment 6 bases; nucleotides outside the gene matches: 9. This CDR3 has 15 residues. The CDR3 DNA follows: TGTGCCATCAGTGATGGGGAGGGAGCAATTGATACGCAGTATTTT. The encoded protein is CAISDGEGAIDTQYF.

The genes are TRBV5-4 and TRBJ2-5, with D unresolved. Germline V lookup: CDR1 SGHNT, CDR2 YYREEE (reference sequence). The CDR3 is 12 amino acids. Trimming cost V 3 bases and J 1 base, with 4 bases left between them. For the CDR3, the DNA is TGTGCCAGCAGCTGGCCCCAAGAGACCCAGTACTTC. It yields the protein CASSWPQETQYF.

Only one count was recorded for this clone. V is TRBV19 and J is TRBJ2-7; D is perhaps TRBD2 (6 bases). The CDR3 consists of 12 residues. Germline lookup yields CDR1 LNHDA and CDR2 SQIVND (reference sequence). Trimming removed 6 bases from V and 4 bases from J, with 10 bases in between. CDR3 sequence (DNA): TGTGCCAGTAGCGGAGGGCCTTACGAGCAGTACTTC. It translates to CASSGGPYEQYF.

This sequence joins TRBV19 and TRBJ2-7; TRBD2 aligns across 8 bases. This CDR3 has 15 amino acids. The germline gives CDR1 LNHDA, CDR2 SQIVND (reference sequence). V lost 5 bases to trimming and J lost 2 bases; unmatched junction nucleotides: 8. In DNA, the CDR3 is TGTGCCAGTAGTCGTAGCGGGACCCCCACCTACGAGCAGTACTTC. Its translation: CASSRSGTPTYEQYF.

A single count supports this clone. The CDR3 DNA is TGCGCCAGCAGGTGGACTAGCGGTAGCTCCTACAATGAGCAGTTCTTC. It translates to CASRWTSGSSYNEQFF. The chain is built from TRBV5-1 and TRBJ2-1, with 10 bases fitting TRBD2. Trimming at V came to 5 bases and at J to 0 bases, leaving 5 bases not matched to a gene. The CDR3 loop spans 16 amino acids. Germline values: CDR1 SGHRS, CDR2 YFSETQ.

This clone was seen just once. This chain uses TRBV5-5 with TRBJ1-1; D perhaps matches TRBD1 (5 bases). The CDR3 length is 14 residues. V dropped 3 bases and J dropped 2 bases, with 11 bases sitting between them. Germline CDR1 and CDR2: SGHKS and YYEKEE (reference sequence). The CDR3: CASSYGHYNTEAFF. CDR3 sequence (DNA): TGTGCCAGCAGCTATGGACATTATAACACTGAAGCTTTCTTT.

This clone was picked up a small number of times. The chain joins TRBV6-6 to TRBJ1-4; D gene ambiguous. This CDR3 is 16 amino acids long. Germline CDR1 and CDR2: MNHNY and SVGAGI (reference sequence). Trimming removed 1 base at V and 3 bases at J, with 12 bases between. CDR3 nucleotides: TGTGCCAGCAGTTACTATCCTTCGGGAGCTAATGAAAAACTGTTTTTT. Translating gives CASSYYPSGANEKLFF.

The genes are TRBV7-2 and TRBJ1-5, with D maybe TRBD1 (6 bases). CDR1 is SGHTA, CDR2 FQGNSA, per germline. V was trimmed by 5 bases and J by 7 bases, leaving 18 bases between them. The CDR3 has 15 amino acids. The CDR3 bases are TGTGCCAGCAGCGCCCTACAGGGTAGGGGCCAGCCCCAGCATTTT. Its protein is CASSALQGRGQPQHF.